This T cell receptor (beta chain) was identified during a study of cytomegalovirus exposure and HLA in healthy donors. As for the study in general: Prior work identified around 120 million unique TCR beta sequences in 150 million to 200 million T cells.

Trimming took 4 bases from V and 4 from J; bases not matched to a gene: 12. Germline lookup yields CDR1 SGHVS and CDR2 FQNEAQ. This CDR3 contains 16 residues. Vbeta (60) and Jbeta (13) primers were used in the PCR. Assay used: immunoSEQ multiplex PCR; TCRdb lists only in-frame clones, some missing. The table records over 150,000 clones, 70% to 90% of them present only once. Overall study findings and caveats: Most likely, a cluster of highly shared sequence variants arose as a sequencing artifact. A later analysis showed that HLA-associated TCR beta chains had undergone more clonal expansion than equally common others. Data from an earlier analysis indicated that most TCR beta V segments were productive either about 87% or about 30% of the time.

Note on this clone: Its target is unknown.

The sequence was collected from a woman under 40 in good health and CMV-seronegative. The sequenced material came from PBMCs. The rearrangement joins TRBV7-8 to TRBJ2-7, with 8 bases that match TRBD2. The CDR3 spells CASSSQIAGTLYEQYF. In DNA, the CDR3 is TGTGCCAGCAGCTCCCAAATAGCGGGAACTCTATACGAGCAGTACTTC.